This TCR beta chain originates from a study of cytomegalovirus exposure and HLA in healthy donors. Turning to the study itself: One earlier analysis, a look at roughly 180 million T cells, found almost 120 million unique TCR beta sequences. Study-level points and caveats: TRBV6-2, TRBV6-3 and other indistinguishable V segments were excluded. An analysis that came later showed most CMV-associated TCR beta chains appearing HLA-restricted.

The V gene lost 4 bases and the J gene lost 8 bases, with 6 bases spanning the gap. This CDR3 has 11 residues. From germline, CDR1 is SSHAT and CDR2 FNYEAQ (reference sequence). As concerns this clone: Its antigen is unidentified.

Both 60 Vbeta primers and 13 Jbeta primers went into the PCR. The table came from immunoSEQ multiplex PCR; TCRdb's copy has only in-frame clones and leaves some out. Of roughly 180,000 clones listed, just under 80% are singletons. V is TRBV7-7 and J is TRBJ2-1; D might be TRBD1 (6 bases). The clonotype comes from a woman aged 30 to 39 in good health and CMV-seronegative. Input material: PBMCs. CDR3 protein: CASSSGDEQFF. The CDR3 DNA sequence: TGTGCCAGCAGCTCAGGGGATGAGCAGTTCTTC.